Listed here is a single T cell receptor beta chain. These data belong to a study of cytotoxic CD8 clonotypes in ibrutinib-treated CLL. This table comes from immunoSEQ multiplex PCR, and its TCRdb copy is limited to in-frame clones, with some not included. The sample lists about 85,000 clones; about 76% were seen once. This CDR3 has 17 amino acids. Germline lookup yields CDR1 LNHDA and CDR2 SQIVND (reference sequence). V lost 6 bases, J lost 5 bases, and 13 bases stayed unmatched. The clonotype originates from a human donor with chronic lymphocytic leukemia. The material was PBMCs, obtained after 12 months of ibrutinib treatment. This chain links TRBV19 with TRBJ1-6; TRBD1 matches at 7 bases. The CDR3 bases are TGTGCCAGTAGGCCAACCGGGACAGCTCAACATAATTCACCCCTCCACTTT. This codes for CASRPTGTAQHNSPLHF.